This TCR beta chain originates from a study of T-cell reconstitution after alpha-beta-depleted transplantation in children. Preparation of the TCRbeta library was carried out with unique molecular identifiers. In TCRdb, the PCR reads were re-called with MiXCR into one record per CDR3 protein. The sample comprises 190,000 or so distinct CDR3 sequences, about 6.4% of which are singletons, and roughly 3% rests with the top ten. In this sample, this clonotype turned up many times. Trimming removed 5 bases at V and 2 bases at J, with 16 bases between. This CDR3 contains 15 residues. From germline, CDR1 is SQVTM and CDR2 ANQGSEA.

The chain has TRBV29-1 and TRBJ2-1; D is undetermined. The source material was PBMCs from the stem cell graft donor, sampled from the stem cell graft. The TCR comes from a human donor who donated a stem cell graft to a child with Wiskott-Aldrich syndrome. The DNA of the CDR3 is TGCAGCGTTCCCGAACCGCAGGTGACCTACAATGAGCAGTTCTTC. Its protein product is CSVPEPQVTYNEQFF.